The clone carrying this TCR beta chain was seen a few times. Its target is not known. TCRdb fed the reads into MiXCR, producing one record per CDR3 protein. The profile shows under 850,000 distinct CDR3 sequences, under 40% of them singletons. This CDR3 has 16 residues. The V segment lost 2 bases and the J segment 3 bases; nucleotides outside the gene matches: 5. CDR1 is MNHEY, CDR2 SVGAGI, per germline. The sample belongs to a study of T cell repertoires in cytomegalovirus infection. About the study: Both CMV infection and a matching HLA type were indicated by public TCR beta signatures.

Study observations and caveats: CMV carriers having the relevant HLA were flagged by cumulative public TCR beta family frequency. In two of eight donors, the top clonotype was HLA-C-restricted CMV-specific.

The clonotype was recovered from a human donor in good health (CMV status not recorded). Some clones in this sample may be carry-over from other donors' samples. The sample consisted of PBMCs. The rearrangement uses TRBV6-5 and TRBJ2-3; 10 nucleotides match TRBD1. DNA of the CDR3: TGTGCCAGCAGTTACGGGGGACAGGGGTTGACAGATACGCAGTATTTT. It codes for CASSYGGQGLTDTQYF.